The clone carrying this TCR beta chain was observed a few times. Its cognate antigen is unknown. Expressed TCRB transcripts were sequenced because the entire RNA isolate underwent reverse transcription. The protocol was immunoSEQ multiplex PCR, while the TCRdb copy is restricted to in-frame clones and leaves out a portion. This sample carries 300,000 to 400,000 clones, roughly 9.8% of them seen once, and the ten largest clones take roughly 0.54%. Germline trimming cut 7 bases from V and 7 bases from J; bases unmatched to any gene: 13. Germline V gene lookup returns CDR1 SGHTA and CDR2 FQGNSA. The CDR3 is 16 residues long. This record belongs to a study of beta chain features in type 1 diabetes. Whole-study results and caveats: Type 1 diabetes patients showed a moderate but significant shortening of TCRB CDR3s in all four CD4+ subsets.

The receptor was isolated from a man aged 25 to 40 with type 1 diabetes. The chain is built from TRBV7-2 and TRBJ1-4, with TRBD1 matching 9 bases. Sequencing input: central memory CD4+ T cells from blood. The CDR3 is CASTMTTGQGSEKLFF. In nucleotides, the CDR3 is TGTGCCAGCACCATGACCACGGGACAGGGTAGTGAAAAACTGTTTTTT.